A single sample is the source of the 9 T cell receptor beta chains below, sequenced in a study of blood T cell repertoires in COVID-19. Sequencing was performed with immunoSEQ multiplex PCR; in TCRdb, only in-frame clones are kept and a portion is missing. The sample gives hundreds of thousands of clones, 89% of which show up once; roughly a tenth is in the top ten. Sequencing was done on a sample of PBMCs or T cells enriched from blood (not recorded which). The receptors were gathered from a woman younger than 45 who had recovered from COVID-19.

J is TRBJ1-1 and V is TRBV5-5; D remains ambiguous. From germline, CDR1 is SGHKS and CDR2 YYEKEE (reference sequence). CDR3 length equals 15 residues. V gave up 8 bases and J gave up 0 bases, with 17 bases separating them. DNA of the CDR3: TGTGCCAGTTCTTGGATGGGCGGGATGAACACTGAAGCTTTCTTT. Translated, it gives CASSWMGGMNTEAFF.

The rearrangement joins TRBV6-1 to TRBJ1-3, with a tentative D call TRBD1 (6 bases). Germline lookup yields CDR1 MNHNS and CDR2 SASEGT. The CDR3 runs to 17 residues. V lost 1 base to trimming and J lost 0 bases, with 13 bases between them. The DNA for the CDR3 is TGTGCCAGCAGTGAAGATGGGGGGGCGATCTCTGGAAACACCATATATTTT. Translated, it gives CASSEDGGAISGNTIYF.

The rearrangement joins TRBV10-3 to TRBJ1-3; D is uncertain. This CDR3 has 16 amino acids. V was clipped by 0 bases and J by 0 bases, with 9 bases between them. Germline V gene sequence: CDR1 ENHRY, CDR2 SYGVKD. In nucleotides, the CDR3 is TGTGCCATCAGTGAGTCCGCAGGTTACTCTGGAAACACCATATATTTT. The encoded protein is CAISESAGYSGNTIYF.

The V call is TRBV6-6, the J call TRBJ1-4; 10 bases match TRBD1. Germline lookup yields CDR1 MNHNY and CDR2 SVGAGI (reference sequence). This CDR3 has 18 residues. V lost 5 bases, J lost 2 bases, and 11 bases stayed unmatched. The CDR3 protein is CASSRGTGVGSTNEKLFF. The CDR3 region has the DNA TGTGCCAGCAGTCGGGGGACAGGGGTTGGAAGTACTAATGAAAAACTGTTTTTT.

The CDR3 protein is CASSLGGQNNYGYTF. The DNA of the CDR3 is TGTGCCAGCAGCTTAGGGGGACAGAATAACTATGGCTACACCTTC. This sequence joins TRBV7-2 and TRBJ1-2; 7 positions agree with TRBD1. Germline V gene sequence: CDR1 SGHTA, CDR2 FQGNSA. With 1 base clipped from V and 1 base from J, the junction kept 3 bases outside the gene matches. This CDR3 has 15 amino acids.

V is TRBV27 and J is TRBJ2-7, with 14 positions matching TRBD2. Germline assignment: CDR1 MNHEY and CDR2 SMNVEV (reference sequence). V lost 5 bases, J lost 5 bases, and 8 bases stayed unmatched. The CDR3 loop spans 16 amino acids. The CDR3 DNA reads TGTGCCAGCAGTACGGGACTAGCGGGAGTCTACCACGAGCAGTACTTC. The encoded protein is CASSTGLAGVYHEQYF.

This clone has more than one count but fewer than ten. The chain has TRBV14 and TRBJ2-1, with 7 nucleotides matching TRBD1. The CDR3 runs to 15 residues. Germline V gene lookup returns CDR1 SGHDN and CDR2 FVKESK. The V and J ends lost 2 bases and 3 bases, in that order; junction bases with no gene match: 4. In DNA form, the CDR3 reads TGTGCCAGCAGCCAACGACAGGGTCTCTACAATGAGCAGTTCTTC. Its translation is CASSQRQGLYNEQFF.

This chain joins TRBV5-6 and TRBJ2-7, with TRBD2 as a possible D gene (6 bases). CDR3 length: 16 amino acids. The V and J ends lost 5 bases and 1 base respectively, with 19 bases between them. CDR1 and CDR2 (germline): SGHDT, YYEEEE. The CDR3 sequence: CASSFEYAGPSYEQYF. For the CDR3, the DNA is TGTGCCAGCAGTTTTGAGTACGCGGGGCCGTCCTACGAGCAGTACTTC.

The chain carries TRBV5-6 and TRBJ1-1; 7 bases map to TRBD1. The CDR3 is made up of 14 amino acids. The germline V gene encodes CDR1 SGHDT and CDR2 YYEEEE. J gave up 9 bases and V 2 bases, and 10 bases lay outside the gene matches. CDR3 in DNA: TGTGCCAGCAGCTTTTTCCAGGGGGAACGGCAAGCTTTCTTT. The encoded protein is CASSFFQGERQAFF.